These 9 T cell receptor beta chains came from one sample sequenced in a study of blood T cell repertoires in COVID-19. Method: immunoSEQ multiplex PCR; TCRdb's copy keeps in-frame clones and lacks some. The table lists 110,000 to 150,000 clones, about 80% of them singletons, with around 10% in the top ten. Sequencing used PBMCs or T cells enriched from blood (not recorded which). Receptors were obtained from a middle-aged man who had recovered from COVID-19.

The chain has TRBV18 and TRBJ1-1; 7 bases match TRBD1. Per germline, CDR1 KGHSH and CDR2 LQKENI. The CDR3 extends over 14 amino acids. The J segment lost 8 bases and the V segment lost 3 bases, leaving 9 bases of the junction unmatched. The chain's CDR3 is CASSPVVGQSEAFF. The CDR3 bases are TGTGCCAGCTCACCGGTCGTGGGACAGAGCGAAGCTTTCTTT.

The J gene is TRBJ1-2, the V gene TRBV28; no firm D call. Germline CDR1 reads MDHEN; CDR2 reads SYDVKM. The CDR3 contains 16 residues. Deletions cut 6 bases from V and 4 bases from J, with 21 bases between. CDR3 amino acids: CASSTTPGRMAYGYTF. Here the CDR3 DNA reads TGTGCCAGCAGCACAACCCCGGGAAGGATGGCCTATGGCTACACCTTC.

The V and J genes are TRBV10-1 and TRBJ1-1, with 11 bases that match TRBD1. The CDR3 runs 15 residues. V gave up 3 bases and J gave up 5 bases; unmatched junction bases: 5. Germline V gene sequence: CDR1 WNHNN, CDR2 SYGVQD (reference sequence). CDR3 region: CASSDRTGGRTEAFF. The CDR3 bases are TGCGCCAGCAGTGATCGGACAGGGGGCCGGACTGAAGCTTTCTTT.

The chain is built from TRBV12-3 or TRBV12-4 and TRBJ2-2; a possible D gene is TRBD2 (6 bases). The CDR3 has 13 residues. V was shortened by 6 bases and J by 5 bases, with 10 bases between the two germline ends. The CDR3 DNA sequence: TGTGCCAGCAGGGCGGGGAGTACCGGGGAGCTGTTTTTT. Translated: CASRAGSTGELFF.

The chain carries TRBV30 and TRBJ2-3, with TRBD2 matching over 7 bases. The CDR3 contains 14 residues. J gave up 4 bases and V 3 bases, and 7 bases lay outside the gene matches. Germline assignment: CDR1 GTSNPN and CDR2 SVGIG (reference sequence). The CDR3 DNA is TGTGCCTGGAGAGATTGGGGGGGGGCAGATACGCAGTATTTT. This encodes CAWRDWGGADTQYF.

This sequence joins TRBV10-1 and TRBJ1-6; D is ambiguous. This CDR3 is 13 amino acids long. CDR1 and CDR2 (germline): WNHNN, SYGVQD (reference sequence). Trimming removed 8 bases from V and 0 bases from J, with 5 bases in between. The CDR3 loop reads CASHSSYNSPLHF. CDR3 nucleotides: TGCGCCAGCCATAGCTCCTATAATTCACCCCTCCACTTT.

V is TRBV12-3 or TRBV12-4 and J is TRBJ1-2, with D maybe TRBD1 (6 bases). CDR3 length: 12 amino acids. Trimming took 5 bases from V and 8 from J, leaving 12 bases between them. This CDR3 is CASSPGTWGYTF. CDR3 in DNA: TGTGCCAGCAGTCCCGGGACATGGGGCTACACCTTC.

The chain has TRBV7-2 and TRBJ1-2; D is perhaps TRBD1 (5 bases). The germline V gene encodes CDR1 SGHTA and CDR2 FQGNSA. V gave up 2 bases and J gave up 8 bases, with 15 bases separating them. The CDR3 contains 14 residues. CDR3 nucleotides: TGTGCCAGCAGCTTAAATCAGGGTCAGGTGGGCTACACCTTC. It yields the protein CASSLNQGQVGYTF.

The rearrangement uses TRBV5-4 and TRBJ1-5, with D unresolved. This CDR3 contains 12 residues. Germline V lookup: CDR1 SGHNT, CDR2 YYREEE (reference sequence). V was cut by 3 bases and J by 5 bases, with 6 bases left in between. DNA for the CDR3: TGTGCCAGCAGCTACATGGATCAGCCCCAGCATTTT. It codes for CASSYMDQPQHF.